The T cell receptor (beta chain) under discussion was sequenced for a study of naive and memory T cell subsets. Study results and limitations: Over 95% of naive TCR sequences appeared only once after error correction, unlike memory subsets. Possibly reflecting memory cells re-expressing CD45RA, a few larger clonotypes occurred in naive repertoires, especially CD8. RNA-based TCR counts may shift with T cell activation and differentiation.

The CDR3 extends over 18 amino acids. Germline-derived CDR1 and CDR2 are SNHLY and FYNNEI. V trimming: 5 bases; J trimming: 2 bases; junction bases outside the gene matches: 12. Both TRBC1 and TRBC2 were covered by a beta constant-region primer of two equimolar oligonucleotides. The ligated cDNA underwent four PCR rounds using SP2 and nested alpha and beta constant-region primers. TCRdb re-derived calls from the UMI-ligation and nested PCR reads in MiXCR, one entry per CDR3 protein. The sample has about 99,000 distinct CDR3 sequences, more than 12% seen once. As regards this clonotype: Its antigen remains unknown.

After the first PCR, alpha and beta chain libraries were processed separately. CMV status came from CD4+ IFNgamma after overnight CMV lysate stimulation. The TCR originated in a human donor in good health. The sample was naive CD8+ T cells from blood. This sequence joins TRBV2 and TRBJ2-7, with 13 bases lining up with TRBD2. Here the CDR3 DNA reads TGTGCCAGCAGTACACTAACCCCCACTAGCGGGAGGGCCTACGAGCAGTACTTC. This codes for CASSTLTPTSGRAYEQYF.